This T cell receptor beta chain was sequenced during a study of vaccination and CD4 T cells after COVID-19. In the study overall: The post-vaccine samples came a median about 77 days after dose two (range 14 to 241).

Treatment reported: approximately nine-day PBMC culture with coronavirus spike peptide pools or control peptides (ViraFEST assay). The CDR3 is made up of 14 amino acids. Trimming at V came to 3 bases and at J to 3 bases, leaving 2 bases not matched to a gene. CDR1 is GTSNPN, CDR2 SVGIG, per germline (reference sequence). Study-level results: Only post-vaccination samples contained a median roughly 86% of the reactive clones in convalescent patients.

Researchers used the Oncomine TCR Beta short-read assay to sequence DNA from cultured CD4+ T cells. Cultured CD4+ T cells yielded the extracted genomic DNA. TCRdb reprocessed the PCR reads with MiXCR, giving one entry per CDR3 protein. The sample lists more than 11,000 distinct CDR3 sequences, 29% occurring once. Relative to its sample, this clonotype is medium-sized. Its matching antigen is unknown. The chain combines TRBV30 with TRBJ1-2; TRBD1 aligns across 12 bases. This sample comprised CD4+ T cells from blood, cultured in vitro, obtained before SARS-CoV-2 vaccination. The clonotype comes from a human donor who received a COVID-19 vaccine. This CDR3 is CAWRGDRGHYGYTF. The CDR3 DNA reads TGTGCCTGGAGGGGGGACAGGGGGCACTATGGCTACACCTTC.